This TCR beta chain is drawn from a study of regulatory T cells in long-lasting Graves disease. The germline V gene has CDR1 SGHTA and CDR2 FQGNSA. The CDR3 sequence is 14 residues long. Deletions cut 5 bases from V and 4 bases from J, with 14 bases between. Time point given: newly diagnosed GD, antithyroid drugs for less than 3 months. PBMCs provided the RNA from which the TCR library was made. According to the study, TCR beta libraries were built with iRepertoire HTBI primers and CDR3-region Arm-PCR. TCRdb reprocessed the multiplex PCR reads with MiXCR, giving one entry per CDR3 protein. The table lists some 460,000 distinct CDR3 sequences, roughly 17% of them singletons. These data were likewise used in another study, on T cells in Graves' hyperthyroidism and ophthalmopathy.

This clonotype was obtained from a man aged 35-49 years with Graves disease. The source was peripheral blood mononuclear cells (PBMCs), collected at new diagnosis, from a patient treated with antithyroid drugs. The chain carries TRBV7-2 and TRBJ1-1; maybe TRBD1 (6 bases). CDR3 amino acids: CASSPLDRRTEAFF. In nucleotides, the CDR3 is TGTGCCAGCAGCCCCCTCGACAGGCGCACTGAAGCTTTCTTT. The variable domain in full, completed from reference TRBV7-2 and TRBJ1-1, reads GAGVSQSPSNKVTEKGKDVELRCDPISGHTALYWYRQSLGQGLEFLIYFQGNSAPDKSGLPSDRFSAERTGGSVSTLTIQRTQQEDSAVYLCASSPLDRRTEAFFGQGTRLTVV.